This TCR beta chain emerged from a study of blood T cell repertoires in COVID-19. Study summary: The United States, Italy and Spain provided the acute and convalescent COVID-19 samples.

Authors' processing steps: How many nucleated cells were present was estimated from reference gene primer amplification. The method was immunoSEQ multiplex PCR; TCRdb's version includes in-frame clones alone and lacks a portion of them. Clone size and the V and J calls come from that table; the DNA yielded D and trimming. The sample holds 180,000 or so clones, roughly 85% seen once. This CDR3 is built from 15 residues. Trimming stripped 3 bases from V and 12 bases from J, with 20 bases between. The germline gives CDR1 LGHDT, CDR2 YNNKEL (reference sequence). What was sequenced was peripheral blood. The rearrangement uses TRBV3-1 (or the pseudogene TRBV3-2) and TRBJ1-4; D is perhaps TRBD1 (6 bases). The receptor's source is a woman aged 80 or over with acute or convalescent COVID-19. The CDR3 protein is CASSHLTFRDKELFF. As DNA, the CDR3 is TGTGCCAGCAGCCACTTGACGTTCCGGGACAAGGAACTGTTTTTT.